Following are 15 T cell receptor beta chains from one sample sequenced in a study of tumor-infiltrating lymphocytes in primary liver carcinoma. A primer matching the constant region was used to make TCR beta cDNA from 500 to 650 ng of total RNA. Nested multiplex PCR, run for three rounds with slightly modified ARM-PCR, yielded TCR beta libraries. Running about 11 cycles apiece, the first two PCR rounds relied on TRBV1-TRBV30 forward primers together with a C-beta reverse primer. MiXCR was run by TCRdb on the multiplex PCR reads, yielding one entry per CDR3 protein. Of 75,000 to 80,000 distinct CDR3 sequences listed, 69% are singletons. Bulk tissue was left unsorted, and RNA and DNA were co-extracted from 20-30 mg of it. Sequencing used tumor-adjacent normal liver tissue. The receptors were sampled from a man between 35 and 55 years old with primary liver carcinoma and hepatitis B virus infection.

This chain links TRBV11-2 with TRBJ2-2; the D gene is possibly TRBD1 (5 bases). This CDR3 has 14 residues. V lost 5 bases and J 9 bases, leaving 16 bases between the germline ends. The V gene's germline CDR1 is SGHAT and CDR2 FQNNGV. CDR3 sequence reads: CASSRDSDIRELFF. The CDR3 bases are TGTGCCAGCAGCAGAGACTCGGACATCAGGGAGCTGTTTTTT.

This chain connects TRBV5-1 to TRBJ1-1; 8 nucleotides match TRBD1. Germline CDR1 reads SGHRS; CDR2 reads YFSETQ. J was trimmed by 1 base and V by 1 base; bases with no gene match: 3. The CDR3 has 15 amino acids. This chain's CDR3 is CASSLNRGTNTEAFF. Here the CDR3 DNA reads TGCGCCAGCAGCTTGAACAGGGGGACGAACACTGAAGCTTTCTTT.

This rearrangement joins TRBV6-1 to TRBJ2-1; D gene ambiguous. CDR1 and CDR2 (germline): MNHNS, SASEGT. The CDR3 is made up of 12 amino acids. V dropped 10 bases and J dropped 1 base, with 8 bases sitting between them. The CDR3 sequence: CATLPSYNEQFF. The CDR3 nucleotides read TGTGCCACCCTTCCATCCTACAATGAGCAGTTCTTC.

For this clonotype: One end of the junction is discordant with germline, which a read error may explain. The chain recombines TRBV29-1 with TRBJ2-1; 8 bases match TRBD2. The CDR3 spans 15 residues. Germline loops: CDR1 SQVTM, CDR2 ANQGSEA. CDR3 DNA sequence: TGCAACGTTGAAGTGATAGGACGGGAGGGGAATGAGCAGTTCTTC. Encoded protein: CNVEVIGREGNEQFF.

As to this clonotype: The CDR3 ends on some other residue instead of the conserved phenylalanine or tryptophan, so this is likely a read error. The DNA of the CDR3 is TGTGCCAGCAGCCTGTCGGTGGAGACAGGGGGTAATCAGCCCCAGCATATT. Translation: CASSLSVETGGNQPQHI. This rearrangement joins TRBV7-9 to TRBJ1-5; 9 bases line up with TRBD1. CDR1 and CDR2 from the germline V gene are SEHNR and FQNEAQ (reference sequence). With 5 bases clipped from V and 4 bases from J, the junction kept 12 bases outside the gene matches. There are 17 residues in the CDR3.

This clonotype was seen once. V is TRBV24-1 and J is TRBJ2-3; unclear D gene. Trimming shortened V by 11 bases and J by 4 bases, and 12 bases separated the two germline ends. The CDR3 spans 12 residues. CDR1 and CDR2 from the germline V gene are KGHDR and SFDVKD. CDR3 nucleotide sequence: TGTGCCATCAGAACCAGCGCAGATACGCAGTATTTT. Protein product: CAIRTSADTQYF.

The rearrangement uses TRBV4-2 and TRBJ1-2, with a weak D call TRBD1 (6 bases). The CDR3 has 15 amino acids. Germline assignment: CDR1 LGHNA and CDR2 YNFKEQ. Trimming shortened V by 4 bases and J by 6 bases, and 18 bases separated the two germline ends. The CDR3 reads CASSPRGDLNDGYTF. CDR3 DNA sequence: TGTGCCAGCAGCCCGAGGGGGGATCTCAACGATGGCTACACCTTC.

This clonotype was observed a handful of times. The gene calls are TRBV15 and TRBJ2-1; D not certain. The germline CDR1 and CDR2 sequences are LNHNV and YYDKDF (reference sequence). V lost 0 bases to trimming and J lost 8 bases, with 5 bases between them. CDR3 size: 12 residues. CDR3 bases: TGTGCCACCAGCAGAGATAAGTATGAGCAGTTCTTC. It translates to CATSRDKYEQFF.

This clonotype was seen more than once but under ten times. Since a much larger clone is just one base distant, this may be a read error. The chain recombines TRBV6-1 with TRBJ2-1; no clear D gene. The CDR3 is made up of 13 amino acids. Germline-derived CDR1 and CDR2 are MNHNS and SASEGT. Trimming stripped 3 bases from V and 11 bases from J, with 14 bases between. The CDR3: CASSDVDPMKQFF. Written as DNA, the CDR3 is TGTGCCAGCAGTGATGTGGACCCTATGAAGCAGTTCTTC.

The chain uses TRBV11-2 and TRBJ1-3; no clear D. The CDR3 totals 17 residues. V lost 7 bases to trimming and J lost 4 bases, with 23 bases between them. Per the germline V gene, CDR1 is SGHAT and CDR2 is FQNNGV. The chain's CDR3 is CASTQPSDRLRGNTIYF. The CDR3 DNA sequence: TGTGCCAGCACCCAACCATCCGACCGCTTACGAGGAAACACCATATATTTT. The whole variable domain, filled in from reference TRBV11-2 and TRBJ1-3, reads EAGVAQSPRYKIIEKRQSVAFWCNPISGHATLYWYQQILGQGPKLLIQFQNNGVVDDSQLPKDRFSAERLKGVDSTLKIQPAKLEDSAVYLCASTQPSDRLRGNTIYFGEGSWLTVV.

The rearrangement links TRBV6-6 to TRBJ2-5; D uncertain. The CDR3 runs to 12 residues. V was trimmed by 8 bases and J by 8 bases, leaving 15 bases between them. Per the germline V gene, CDR1 is MNHNY and CDR2 is SVGAGI (reference sequence). DNA for the CDR3: TGTGCCAGCGGCCCCGTCGCGGATACCCAGTACTTC. It is translated as CASGPVADTQYF.

This clonotype was observed a few times. A much more abundant neighbour one base away suggests this may be a read error. The V call is TRBV30, the J call TRBJ1-5, with TRBD1 matching over 9 bases. This CDR3 has 13 amino acids. CDR1 GTSNPN and CDR2 SVGIG come from the germline V gene (reference sequence). The junction had 2 bases not matched to a gene; V was cut back by 4 bases and J by 4 bases. CDR3: CAWNGTGNQPQHF. The CDR3 coding sequence is TGTGCCTGGAATGGGACAGGGAATCAGCCCCAGCATTTT. The variable domain in full, with the rest retrieved from reference TRBV30 and TRBJ1-5, is SQTIHQWPATLVQPVGSPLSLECTVEGTSNPNLYWYRQAAGRGLQLLFYSVGIGQISSEVPQNLSASRPQDRQFILSSKKLLLSDSGFYLCAWNGTGNQPQHFGDGTRLSIL.

Notes on this clonotype: This may come from a read error, since a much larger clone is one base off. Because the CDR3 is missing its conserved closing phenylalanine or tryptophan, this is likely a read error. This sequence joins TRBV30 and TRBJ1-1, with a possible D match to TRBD1 (5 bases). The CDR3 is made up of 17 amino acids. In germline, CDR1 is GTSNPN, CDR2 SVGIG (reference sequence). The CDR3 nucleotides are TGTGCGTGGGAAAGGACAACGACTTTAGGGATTAACACTGAAGCTTTCTAT. It specifies CAWERTTTLGINTEAFY.

To note about this clonotype: An end of the junction does not agree with germline; a read error may underlie this. This chain's CDR3 is CAGSFGGAGTNILTF. The DNA of the CDR3 is TGTGCCGGTAGTTTCGGAGGGGCTGGGACCAACATCCTGACTTTC. The rearrangement uses TRBV28 and TRBJ2-6; tentatively, D is TRBD2 (6 bases). The CDR3 extends over 15 amino acids. From germline, CDR1 is MDHEN and CDR2 SYDVKM. Full variable domain (rest looked up from reference TRBV28 and TRBJ2-6): DVKVTQSSRYLVKRTGEKVFLECVQDMDHENMFWYRQDPGLGLRLIYFSYDVKMKEKGDIPEGYSVSREKKERFSLILESASTNQTSMYLCAGSFGGAGTNILTFGAGSRLTVL.

This clonotype has a count of ten or more. The chain has TRBV9 and TRBJ1-1; D call uncertain. The CDR3 spans 14 residues. Trimming pared 0 bases from V and 5 bases from J, leaving 11 bases between. Germline CDR1 is SGDLS and CDR2 is YYNGEE. CDR3 sequence: CASSVGSGFTEAFF. The CDR3 coding sequence is TGTGCCAGCAGCGTAGGCTCCGGGTTTACTGAAGCTTTCTTT.